These T cell receptor beta chains were read from a single sample in a study of blood T cell repertoires in COVID-19. The repertoire was sequenced with immunoSEQ multiplex PCR; TCRdb's copy has only in-frame clones and lacks some. The sample includes about 140,000 clones, around four fifths of them seen just once. Material for sequencing was peripheral blood. The receptors were sampled from an elderly woman with acute or convalescent COVID-19. Both conserved end residues are part of each CDR3. The D gene is left open where the match is weak. Expanded clones get a size class; other rows say once, few or many, or leave the size out.

length,V,J,size,D,CDR3,DNA
21,TRBV28,TRBJ1-4,once,TRBD1,CASSPPFWGQGFYSTNEKLFF,TGTGCCAGCAGTCCGCCCTTTTGGGGACAGGGGTTTTACTCCACTAATGAAAAACTGTTTTTT
14,TRBV29-1,TRBJ1-5,.,.,CSVTFSGKDQPQHF,TGCAGCGTTACGTTCTCAGGCAAAGATCAGCCCCAGCATTTT
14,TRBV13,TRBJ2-4,.,.,CASSPGISLNIQYF,TGTGCCAGCAGCCCCGGGATTTCGCTAAACATTCAGTACTTC
17,TRBV18,TRBJ2-6,.,TRBD1,CASSPTSRDRWANVLTF,TGTGCCAGCTCTCCTACCTCTCGGGACAGGTGGGCCAACGTCCTGACTTTC
15,TRBV4-1,TRBJ2-7,.,.,CASSQEILLTYEQYF,TGCGCCAGCAGCCAAGAAATCCTCCTAACCTACGAGCAGTACTTC
15,TRBV3-1/TRBV3-2,TRBJ2-3,.,TRBD1,CASSPTGVFTDTQYF,TGTGCCAGCAGCCCCACAGGGGTCTTCACAGATACGCAGTATTTT
11,TRBV2,TRBJ2-7,.,.,CASGRGYEQYF,TGTGCCAGCGGCAGGGGCTACGAGCAGTACTTC
15,TRBV7-9,TRBJ2-2,.,.,CASSLALRNTGELFF,TGTGCCAGCAGCTTAGCGCTCAGGAACACCGGGGAGCTGTTTTTT
14,TRBV6-5,TRBJ1-1,.,.,CASKVARANTEAFF,TGTGCCAGCAAAGTGGCCAGGGCGAACACTGAAGCTTTCTTT
19,TRBV4-1,TRBJ2-5,.,TRBD2,CASSHRTSGREPALETQYF,TGCGCCAGCAGCCACCGGACTAGCGGGAGGGAACCCGCCCTCGAGACCCAGTACTTC
15,TRBV9,TRBJ2-7,.,.,CASRETGTPVYEQYF,TGTGCCAGCAGGGAGACAGGGACTCCCGTCTACGAGCAGTACTTC
17,TRBV18,TRBJ2-1,.,TRBD2,CASSPQDGRAVRNEQFF,TGTGCCAGCTCACCACAAGACGGGAGGGCCGTAAGAAATGAGCAGTTCTTC
17,TRBV5-6,TRBJ2-5,.,.,CASSFNTPGLYQETQYF,TGTGCCAGCAGCTTTAACACTCCAGGCCTGTACCAAGAGACCCAGTACTTC
16,TRBV9,TRBJ1-2,.,.,CASSAPLGRPEYGYTF,TGTGCCAGCAGCGCCCCTTTGGGTCGCCCGGAGTATGGCTACACCTTC
20,TRBV3-1/TRBV3-2,TRBJ2-2,.,TRBD2,CASSQGGLAGVVGDTGELFF,TGTGCCAGCAGCCAAGGGGGACTAGCGGGAGTAGTGGGAGACACCGGGGAGCTGTTTTTT
15,TRBV6-5,TRBJ1-1,few,TRBD1,CASSIYRGPMLEAFF,TGTGCCAGCAGTATATACAGGGGCCCTATGCTTGAAGCTTTCTTT
11,TRBV20-1,TRBJ2-1,.,.,CSGAFFDEQFF,TGCAGTGGGGCCTTTTTCGATGAGCAGTTCTTC
16,TRBV28,TRBJ1-5,.,.,CASSAPGVYSNQPQHF,TGTGCCAGCAGTGCCCCAGGGGTGTATAGCAATCAGCCCCAGCATTTT
13,TRBV5-6,TRBJ2-7,.,TRBD1,CASSLQGAEEQYF,TGTGCCAGCAGCTTGCAGGGGGCGGAAGAGCAGTACTTC
17,TRBV5-6,TRBJ2-3,.,TRBD1,CASSPSDRGSFTDTQYF,TGTGCCAGCAGCCCCTCGGACAGGGGGTCTTTCACAGATACGCAGTATTTT
15,TRBV2,TRBJ2-3,.,.,CASSEAPAGTDTQYF,TGTGCCAGCAGTGAAGCGCCGGCGGGCACAGATACGCAGTATTTT
15,TRBV18,TRBJ2-1,.,TRBD2,CASCPSGGAYNEQFF,TGTGCCAGCTGCCCTAGCGGGGGGGCCTACAATGAGCAGTTCTTC
18,TRBV21-1,TRBJ1-5,.,.,CASTKQTIGTRGDQPQHF,TGTGCCAGCACCAAGCAAACGATAGGGACAAGGGGAGATCAGCCCCAGCATTTT
13,TRBV30,TRBJ2-1,few,TRBD1,CAWKLQGRNEQFF,TGTGCCTGGAAATTACAGGGGCGCAATGAGCAGTTCTTC
16,TRBV6-5,TRBJ2-7,once,TRBD1,CASSYQGWTGVYEQYF,TGTGCCAGCAGTTACCAGGGTTGGACAGGGGTCTACGAGCAGTACTTC
13,TRBV14,TRBJ2-1,.,.,CASSQDSWVEQFF,TGTGCCAGCAGCCAGGACTCCTGGGTTGAGCAGTTCTTC
16,TRBV27,TRBJ2-1,.,.,CASSLTGSHSYNEQFF,TGTGCCAGCAGTTTAACAGGATCCCACTCCTACAATGAGCAGTTCTTC
15,TRBV6-5,TRBJ2-1,.,TRBD1,CASSGDRAIYNEQFF,TGTGCCAGCAGCGGTGACAGGGCAATATACAATGAGCAGTTCTTC
14,TRBV19,TRBJ1-1,.,.,CASSIGGLLAEAFF,TGTGCCAGTAGTATAGGGGGACTTCTGGCTGAAGCTTTCTTT
16,TRBV28,TRBJ1-5,.,.,CASSLPLGGINQPQHF,TGTGCCAGCAGCCTTCCTCTCGGGGGGATCAATCAGCCCCAGCATTTT
15,TRBV6-4,TRBJ2-3,.,.,CASSDWSSGTDTQYF,TGTGCCAGCAGTGACTGGAGTAGCGGCACAGATACGCAGTATTTT
16,TRBV19,TRBJ2-5,.,.,CASSIGFSAGVETQYF,TGTGCCAGTAGTATAGGGTTCTCCGCAGGCGTGGAGACCCAGTACTTC
14,TRBV2,TRBJ2-7,.,TRBD1,CASKGQGSSYEQYF,TGTGCCAGCAAGGGACAGGGTAGCTCCTACGAGCAGTACTTC
13,TRBV10-3,TRBJ1-3,few,TRBD1,CAISPTGRNTIYF,TGTGCCATCAGTCCGACAGGGAGAAACACCATATATTTT
13,TRBV24-1,TRBJ1-2,few,.,CATSDRTEDGYTF,TGTGCCACCAGTGATAGGACAGAAGATGGCTACACCTTC
15,TRBV7-7,TRBJ2-1,.,TRBD2,CASSLTFGTSVEQFF,TGTGCCAGCAGCTTAACCTTCGGGACTAGCGTTGAGCAGTTCTTC
14,TRBV10-2,TRBJ2-3,.,.,CASRGGTSTDTQYF,TGCGCCAGCAGGGGCGGGACTAGCACAGATACGCAGTATTTT
17,TRBV19,TRBJ2-2,few,.,CASNPNPARAGAGELFF,TGTGCCAGTAACCCCAACCCGGCCAGGGCCGGAGCCGGGGAGCTGTTTTTT
16,TRBV19,TRBJ1-5,.,.,CASSSGGGGSNQPQHF,TGTGCCAGTAGTTCCGGGGGCGGGGGGAGCAATCAGCCCCAGCATTTT
13,TRBV15,TRBJ2-1,few,.,CATRGEAYNEQFF,TGTGCCACTCGCGGGGAAGCGTACAATGAGCAGTTCTTC